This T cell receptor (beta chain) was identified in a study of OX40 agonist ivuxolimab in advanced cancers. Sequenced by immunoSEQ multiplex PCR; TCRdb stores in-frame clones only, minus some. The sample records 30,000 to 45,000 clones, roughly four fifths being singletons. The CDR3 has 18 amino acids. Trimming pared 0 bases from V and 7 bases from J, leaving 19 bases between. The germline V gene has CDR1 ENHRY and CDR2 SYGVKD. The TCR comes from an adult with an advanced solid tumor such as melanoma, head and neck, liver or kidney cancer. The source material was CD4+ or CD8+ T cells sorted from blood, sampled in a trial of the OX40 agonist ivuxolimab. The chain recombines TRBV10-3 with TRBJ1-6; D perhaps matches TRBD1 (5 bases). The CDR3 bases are TGTGCCATCAGTGAGTCGGGGCGGTCGGGGGTGCCCAATTCACCCCTCCACTTT. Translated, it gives CAISESGRSGVPNSPLHF.